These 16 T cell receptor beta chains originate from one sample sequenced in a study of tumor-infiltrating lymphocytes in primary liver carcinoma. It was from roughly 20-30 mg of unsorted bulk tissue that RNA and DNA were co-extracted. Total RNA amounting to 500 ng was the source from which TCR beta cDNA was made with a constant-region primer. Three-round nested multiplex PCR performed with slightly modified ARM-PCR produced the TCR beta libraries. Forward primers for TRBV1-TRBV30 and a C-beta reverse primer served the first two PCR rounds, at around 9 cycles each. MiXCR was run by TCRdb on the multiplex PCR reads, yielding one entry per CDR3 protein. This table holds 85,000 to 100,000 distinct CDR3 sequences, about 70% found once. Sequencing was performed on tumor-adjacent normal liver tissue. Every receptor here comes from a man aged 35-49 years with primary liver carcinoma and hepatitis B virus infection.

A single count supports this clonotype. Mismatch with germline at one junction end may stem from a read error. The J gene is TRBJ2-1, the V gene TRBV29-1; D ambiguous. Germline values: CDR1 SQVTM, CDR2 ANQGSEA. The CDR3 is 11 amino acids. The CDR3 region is CSVAIHNGQFF. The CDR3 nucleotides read TGCAGCGTTGCAATTCACAATGGGCAGTTCTTC.

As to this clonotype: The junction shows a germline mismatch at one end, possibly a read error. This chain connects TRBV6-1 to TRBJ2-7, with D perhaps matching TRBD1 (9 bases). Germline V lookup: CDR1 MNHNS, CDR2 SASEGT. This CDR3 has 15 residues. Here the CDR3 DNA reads TGTGCCAACAGTATAGCGGGGACAGGGTTCGGCGAGCAGTACTTC. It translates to CANSIAGTGFGEQYF.

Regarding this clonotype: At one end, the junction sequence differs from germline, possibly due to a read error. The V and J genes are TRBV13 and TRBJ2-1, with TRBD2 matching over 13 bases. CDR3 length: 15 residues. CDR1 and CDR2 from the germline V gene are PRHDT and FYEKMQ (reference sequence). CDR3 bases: TGTGCCAGCGGCAGGACTAGCGGGAGTGGAGATGAGCGGTTCTTC. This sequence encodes CASGRTSGSGDERFF.

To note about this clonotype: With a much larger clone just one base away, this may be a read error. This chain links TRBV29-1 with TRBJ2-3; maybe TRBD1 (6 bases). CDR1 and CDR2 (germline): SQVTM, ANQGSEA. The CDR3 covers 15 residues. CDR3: CSVERQDNPTDTHYF. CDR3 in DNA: TGCAGCGTTGAAAGACAGGATAATCCCACAGATACGCACTATTTT.

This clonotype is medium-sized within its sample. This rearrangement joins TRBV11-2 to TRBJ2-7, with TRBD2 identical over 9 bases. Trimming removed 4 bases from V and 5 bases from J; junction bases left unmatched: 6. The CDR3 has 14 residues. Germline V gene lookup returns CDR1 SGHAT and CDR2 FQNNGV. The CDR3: CASSSSGNRHEQYF. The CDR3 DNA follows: TGTGCCAGCAGCTCTAGCGGGAACCGCCACGAGCAGTACTTC.

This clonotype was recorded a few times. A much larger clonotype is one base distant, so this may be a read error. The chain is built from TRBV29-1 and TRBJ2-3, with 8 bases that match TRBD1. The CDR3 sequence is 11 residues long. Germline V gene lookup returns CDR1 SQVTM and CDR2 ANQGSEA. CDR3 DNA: TGCGGCGTTGGACAGGGAGATACGCAGTATTTT. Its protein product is CGVGQGDTQYF.

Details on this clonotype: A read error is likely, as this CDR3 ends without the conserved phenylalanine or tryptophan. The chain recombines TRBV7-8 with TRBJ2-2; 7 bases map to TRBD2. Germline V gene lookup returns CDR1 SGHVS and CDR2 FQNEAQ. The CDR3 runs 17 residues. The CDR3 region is CARSSLASGGRGGELFL. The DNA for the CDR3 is TGTGCCAGGAGCTCCCTTGCCAGCGGAGGGAGGGGCGGGGAGCTGTTTTTA.

The CDR3 is CASSRTPSSYEQYF. As DNA, the CDR3 is TGTGCCAGCAGCCGGACACCCAGCTCCTACGAGCAGTACTTC. This chain uses TRBV14 with TRBJ2-7; D might be TRBD1 (5 bases). Germline V gene sequence: CDR1 SGHDN, CDR2 FVKESK. There are 14 residues in the CDR3. V shed 4 bases and J shed 0 bases, with 10 bases lying between them.

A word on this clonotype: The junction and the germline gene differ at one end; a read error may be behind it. In nucleotides, the CDR3 is TGTGCCAGCAGCCCTTCGGCCCTCGGGGCCAAAAACATTCGGTACTTT. Translation gives CASSPSALGAKNIRYF. The chain uses TRBV11-2 and TRBJ2-4; TRBD1 or TRBD2 may be the D gene (5 bases each). In germline, CDR1 is SGHAT, CDR2 FQNNGV. CDR3 length equals 16 residues.

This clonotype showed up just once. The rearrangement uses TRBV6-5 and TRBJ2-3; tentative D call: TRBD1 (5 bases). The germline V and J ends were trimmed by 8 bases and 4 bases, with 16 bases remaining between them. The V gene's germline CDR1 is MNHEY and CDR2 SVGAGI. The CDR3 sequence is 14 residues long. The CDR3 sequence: CASGPTVAPDTQYF. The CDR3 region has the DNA TGTGCCAGCGGACCGACAGTGGCCCCAGATACGCAGTATTTT.

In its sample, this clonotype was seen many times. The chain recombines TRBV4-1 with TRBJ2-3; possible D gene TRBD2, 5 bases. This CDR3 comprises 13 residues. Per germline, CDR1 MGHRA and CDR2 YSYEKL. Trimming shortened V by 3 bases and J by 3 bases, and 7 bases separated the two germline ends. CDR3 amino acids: CASSHPGTDTQYF. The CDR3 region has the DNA TGCGCCAGCAGCCATCCGGGGACAGATACGCAGTATTTT.

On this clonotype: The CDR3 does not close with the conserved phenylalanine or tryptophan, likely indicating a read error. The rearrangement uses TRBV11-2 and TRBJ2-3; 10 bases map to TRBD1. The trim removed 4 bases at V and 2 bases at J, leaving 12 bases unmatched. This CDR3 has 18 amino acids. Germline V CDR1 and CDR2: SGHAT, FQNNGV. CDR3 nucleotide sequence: TGTGCCAGCAGCTCTAGGCCCCGGACAGGGGGTTCCACAGATACGCAGTATCTT. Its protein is CASSSRPRTGGSTDTQYL.

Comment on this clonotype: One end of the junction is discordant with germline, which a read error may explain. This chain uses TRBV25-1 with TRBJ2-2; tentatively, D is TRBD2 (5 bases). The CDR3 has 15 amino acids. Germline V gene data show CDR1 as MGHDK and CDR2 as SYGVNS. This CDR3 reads CASSEPGTDTGELFF. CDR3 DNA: TGTGCTAGCAGTGAACCGGGAACGGACACCGGGGAGCTGTTTTTT.

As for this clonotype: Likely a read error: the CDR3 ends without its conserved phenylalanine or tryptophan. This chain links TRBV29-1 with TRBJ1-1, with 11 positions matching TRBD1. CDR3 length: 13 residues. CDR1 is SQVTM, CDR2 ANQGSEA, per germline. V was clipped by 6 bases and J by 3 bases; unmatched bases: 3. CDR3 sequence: CSVMDRGHTEAFL. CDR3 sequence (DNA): TGCAGCGTAATGGACAGGGGGCACACTGAAGCTTTCCTT.

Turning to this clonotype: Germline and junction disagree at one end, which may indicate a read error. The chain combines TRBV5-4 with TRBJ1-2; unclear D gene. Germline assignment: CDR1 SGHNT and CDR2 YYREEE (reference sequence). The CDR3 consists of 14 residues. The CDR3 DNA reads TGTGCCAGCACCATTGGTGGATCAGGTTTTAGCTACATCTTC. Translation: CASTIGGSGFSYIF.

CDR3 bases: TGCAGCGGAGGTAACGGGAGGGCCCTCAATGAGCAGTTCTTC. This sequence encodes CSGGNGRALNEQFF. This chain uses TRBV29-1 with TRBJ2-1, with TRBD2 matching 8 bases. The CDR3 is 14 residues long. Germline CDR1 and CDR2: SQVTM and ANQGSEA. J lost 6 bases, V lost 7 bases, and 11 bases had no gene match.